The source of this TCR beta chain is a study of T cell repertoires in cytomegalovirus infection. Study-level results: People with CMV and the relevant HLA were identified by cumulative public TCR beta family frequency.

TCRdb ran MiXCR on the reads and lists one entry per CDR3 protein. The table shows around 350,000 distinct CDR3 sequences, with 15% to 20% occurring only once. There are many counts of this clonotype. Its target is unknown. Sequenced: PBMCs. This receptor was identified in a human donor in good health (CMV status not recorded). Some clones in this sample may be carry-over from other donors' samples.

Here the CDR3 reads CASSPRGTNTEAFF. CDR3 bases: TGTGCCAGCAGCCCCAGGGGGACTAACACTGAAGCTTTCTTT. V and J are TRBV7-8 and TRBJ1-1, with 7 bases identical to TRBD1. Trimming at V came to 5 bases and at J to 2 bases, leaving 5 bases not matched to a gene. Germline V gene data show CDR1 as SGHVS and CDR2 as FQNEAQ. This CDR3 contains 14 residues.